The source of this TCR beta chain is a study of response to subunit inactivated influenza vaccine. Whole-study results and caveats: New T cells are recruited in small numbers by each seasonal influenza vaccination, according to the authors' suggestion.

Trimming at V came to 6 bases and at J to 8 bases, leaving 9 bases not matched to a gene. Germline loops: CDR1 DFQATT, CDR2 SNEGSKA (reference sequence). This CDR3 region has 14 residues. The table lists this clonotype with a few counts. Its antigen is unknown. A single record per CDR3 protein comes from TCRdb applying MiXCR to the RT-PCR reads. The sample lists approximately 500,000 distinct CDR3 sequences; 10% to 15% were seen once. The V and J genes are TRBV20-1 and TRBJ2-1; TRBD2 matches at 11 bases. Sequencing was performed on PBMCs from blood, taken roughly 45 days after vaccination. This clonotype originated in a man aged 50 to 59 who received an inactivated influenza vaccine. For the CDR3, the DNA is TGCAGTGCCGTCATAGCGGGAGGGCCCCATGAGCAGTTCTTC. It translates to CSAVIAGGPHEQFF.